Each of the 2 T cell receptor beta chains below was sequenced from the same sample in a study of OX40 agonist ivuxolimab in advanced cancers. The repertoire was sequenced with immunoSEQ multiplex PCR; TCRdb's copy has only in-frame clones and lacks some. In the table there are about 69,000 clones, around 87% of which are singletons. The sample was CD4+ or CD8+ T cells sorted from blood, taken in a trial of the OX40 agonist ivuxolimab. Every receptor here comes from an adult with an advanced solid tumor such as melanoma, head and neck, liver or kidney cancer.

The chain has TRBV29-1 and TRBJ2-1; 13 bases are shared with TRBD2. Germline values: CDR1 SQVTM, CDR2 ANQGSEA. The CDR3 loop spans 15 amino acids. The junction had 4 bases not matched to a gene; V was cut back by 4 bases and J by 4 bases. The CDR3 protein is CSVVPGLAGYNEQFF. DNA for the CDR3: TGCAGCGTTGTCCCGGGACTAGCGGGATACAATGAGCAGTTCTTC.

The chain couples TRBV7-9 to TRBJ2-5, with D possibly being TRBD1 (7 bases). V dropped 4 bases and J dropped 5 bases, with 17 bases sitting between them. CDR1 SEHNR and CDR2 FQNEAQ come from the germline V gene (reference sequence). The CDR3 length is 15 residues. The CDR3 is CASSSEGGQRETQYF. DNA of the CDR3: TGTGCCAGCAGCTCGGAGGGGGGACAGAGGGAGACCCAGTACTTC.